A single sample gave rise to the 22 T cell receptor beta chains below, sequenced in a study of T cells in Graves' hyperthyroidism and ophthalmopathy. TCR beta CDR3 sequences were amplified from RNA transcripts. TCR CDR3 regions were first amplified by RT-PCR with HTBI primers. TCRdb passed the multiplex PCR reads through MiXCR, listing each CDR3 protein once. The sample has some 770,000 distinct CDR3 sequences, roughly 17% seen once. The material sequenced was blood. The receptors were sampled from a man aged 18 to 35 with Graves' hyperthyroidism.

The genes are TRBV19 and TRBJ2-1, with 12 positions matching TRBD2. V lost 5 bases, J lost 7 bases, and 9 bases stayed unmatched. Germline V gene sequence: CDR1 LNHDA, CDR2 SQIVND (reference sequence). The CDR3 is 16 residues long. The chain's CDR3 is CASSGRLAGARNEQFF. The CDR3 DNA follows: TGTGCCAGTAGTGGCCGACTAGCGGGAGCGAGGAATGAGCAGTTCTTC.

The CDR3 region has the DNA TGTGCCACCAGTGGTAAGGAGGCGGGCGACACTGAAGCTTTCTTT. Residues: CATSGKEAGDTEAFF. V and J are TRBV24-1 and TRBJ1-1; D unclear. Trimming removed 5 bases from V and 3 bases from J, with 15 bases in between. In germline, CDR1 is KGHDR, CDR2 SFDVKD. The CDR3 contains 15 residues.

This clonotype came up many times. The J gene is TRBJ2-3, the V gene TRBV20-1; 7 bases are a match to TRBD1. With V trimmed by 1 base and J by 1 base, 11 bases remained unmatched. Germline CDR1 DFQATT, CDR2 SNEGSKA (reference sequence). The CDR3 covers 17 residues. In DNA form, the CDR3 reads TGCAGTGCTAGAGGACCCTCGGCAGGGGGAGGCACAGATACGCAGTATTTT. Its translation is CSARGPSAGGGTDTQYF.

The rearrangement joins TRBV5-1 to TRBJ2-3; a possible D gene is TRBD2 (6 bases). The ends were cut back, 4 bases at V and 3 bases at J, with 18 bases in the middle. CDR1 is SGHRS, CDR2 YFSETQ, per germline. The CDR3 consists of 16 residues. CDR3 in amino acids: CASSAFGDLGTDTQYF. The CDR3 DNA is TGCGCCAGCAGCGCCTTCGGGGACTTAGGGACAGATACGCAGTATTTT.

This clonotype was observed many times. CDR3 amino acids: CSAFRGQKNTEAFF. The CDR3 DNA follows: TGCAGTGCTTTCCGAGGACAGAAGAACACTGAAGCTTTCTTT. V is TRBV20-1 and J is TRBJ1-1, with D perhaps TRBD1 (6 bases). CDR1 is DFQATT, CDR2 SNEGSKA, per germline (reference sequence). The V and J ends lost 5 bases and 1 base respectively, with 14 bases between them. The CDR3 spans 14 residues.

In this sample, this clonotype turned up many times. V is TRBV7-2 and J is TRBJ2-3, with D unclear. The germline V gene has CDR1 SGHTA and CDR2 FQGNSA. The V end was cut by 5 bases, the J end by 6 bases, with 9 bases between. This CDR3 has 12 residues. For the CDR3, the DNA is TGTGCCAGCAGCGTTGCGTTGGATACGCAGTATTTT. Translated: CASSVALDTQYF.

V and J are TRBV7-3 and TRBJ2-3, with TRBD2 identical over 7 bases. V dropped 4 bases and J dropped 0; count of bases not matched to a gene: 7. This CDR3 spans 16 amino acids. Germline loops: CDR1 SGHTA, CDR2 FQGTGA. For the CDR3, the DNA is TGTGCCAGCAGCTCCGAACTAGCGAAGAGCACAGATACGCAGTATTTT. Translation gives CASSSELAKSTDTQYF.

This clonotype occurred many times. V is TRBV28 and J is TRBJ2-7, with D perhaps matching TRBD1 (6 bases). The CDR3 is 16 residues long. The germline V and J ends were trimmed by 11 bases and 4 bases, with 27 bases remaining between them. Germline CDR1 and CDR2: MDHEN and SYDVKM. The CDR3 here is CAPSGAPPIFKYEQYF. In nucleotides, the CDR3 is TGTGCCCCCTCAGGGGCCCCGCCGATATTTAAGTACGAGCAGTACTTC.

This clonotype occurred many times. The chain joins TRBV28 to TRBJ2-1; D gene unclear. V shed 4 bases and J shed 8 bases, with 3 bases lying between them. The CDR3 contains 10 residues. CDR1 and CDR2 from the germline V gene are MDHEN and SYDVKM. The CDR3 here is CASSSDEQFF. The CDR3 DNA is TGTGCCAGCAGTTCGGATGAGCAGTTCTTC. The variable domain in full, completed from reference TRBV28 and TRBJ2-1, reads DVKVTQSSRYLVKRTGEKVFLECVQDMDHENMFWYRQDPGLGLRLIYFSYDVKMKEKGDIPEGYSVSREKKERFSLILESASTNQTSMYLCASSSDEQFFGPGTRLTVL.

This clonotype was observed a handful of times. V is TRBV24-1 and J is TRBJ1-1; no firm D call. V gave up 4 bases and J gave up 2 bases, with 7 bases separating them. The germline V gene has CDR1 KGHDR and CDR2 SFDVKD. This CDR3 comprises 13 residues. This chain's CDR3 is CATSEDPNTEAFF. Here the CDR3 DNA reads TGTGCCACCAGTGAAGACCCCAACACTGAAGCTTTCTTT.

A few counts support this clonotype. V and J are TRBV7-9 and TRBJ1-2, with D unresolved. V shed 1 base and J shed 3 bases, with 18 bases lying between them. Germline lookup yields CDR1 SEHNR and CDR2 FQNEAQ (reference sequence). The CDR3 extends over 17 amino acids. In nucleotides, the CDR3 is TGTGCCAGCAGCTTAGGATACAGCAAAGTAAATGACTATGGCTACACCTTC. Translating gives CASSLGYSKVNDYGYTF.

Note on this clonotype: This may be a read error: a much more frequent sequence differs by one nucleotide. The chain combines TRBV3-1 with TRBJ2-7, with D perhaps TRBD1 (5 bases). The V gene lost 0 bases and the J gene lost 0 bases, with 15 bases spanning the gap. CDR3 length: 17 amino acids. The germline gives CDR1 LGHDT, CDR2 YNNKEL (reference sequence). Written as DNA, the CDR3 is TGTGCCAGCAGCCAAGATGAGATTGGGGCCGGCTCCTACGAGCAGTACTTC. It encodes CASSQDEIGAGSYEQYF.

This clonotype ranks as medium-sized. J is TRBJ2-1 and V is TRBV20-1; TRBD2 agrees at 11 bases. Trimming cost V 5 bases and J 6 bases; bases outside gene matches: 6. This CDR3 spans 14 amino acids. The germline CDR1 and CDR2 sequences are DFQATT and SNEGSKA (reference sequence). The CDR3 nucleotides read TGCAGTGCTTTGGGACTAGCGGAAACCAATGAGCAGTTCTTC. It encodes CSALGLAETNEQFF.

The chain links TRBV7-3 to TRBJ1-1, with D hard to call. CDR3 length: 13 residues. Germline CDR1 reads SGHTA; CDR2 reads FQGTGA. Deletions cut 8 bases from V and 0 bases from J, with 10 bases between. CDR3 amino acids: CASELTMNTEAFF. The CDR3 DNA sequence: TGTGCCAGCGAACTTACTATGAACACTGAAGCTTTCTTT.

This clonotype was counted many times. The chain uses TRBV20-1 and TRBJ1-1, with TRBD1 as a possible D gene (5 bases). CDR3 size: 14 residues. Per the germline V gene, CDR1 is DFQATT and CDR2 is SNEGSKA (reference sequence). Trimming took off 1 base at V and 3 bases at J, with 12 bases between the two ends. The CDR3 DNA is TGCAGTGCTAGAGTTGGGACCTTGGACACTGAAGCTTTCTTT. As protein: CSARVGTLDTEAFF.

The CDR3 DNA reads TGTGCCAGCAGTTTATGGAACTCCGGGACAGGCAAAAATCAGCCCCAGCATTTT. Encoded protein: CASSLWNSGTGKNQPQHF. The chain recombines TRBV28 with TRBJ1-5; 8 positions match TRBD1. From germline, CDR1 is MDHEN and CDR2 SYDVKM. V was pared by 0 bases and J by 4 bases, with 11 bases of the junction left unmatched. The length of the CDR3 is 18 residues.

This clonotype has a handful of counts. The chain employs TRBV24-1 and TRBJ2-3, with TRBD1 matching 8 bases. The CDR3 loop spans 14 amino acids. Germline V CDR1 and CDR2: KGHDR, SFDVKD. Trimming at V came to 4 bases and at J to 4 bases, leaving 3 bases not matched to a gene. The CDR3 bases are TGTGCCACCAGTGACCCGACAGGGGCAGATACGCAGTATTTT. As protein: CATSDPTGADTQYF.

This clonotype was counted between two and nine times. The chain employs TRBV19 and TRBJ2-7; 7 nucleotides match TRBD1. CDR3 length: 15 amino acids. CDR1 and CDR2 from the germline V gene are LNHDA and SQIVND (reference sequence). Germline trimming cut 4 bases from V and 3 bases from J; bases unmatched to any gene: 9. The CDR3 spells CASSKHRGEGYEQYF. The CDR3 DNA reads TGTGCCAGTAGTAAACACAGGGGTGAGGGCTACGAGCAGTACTTC.

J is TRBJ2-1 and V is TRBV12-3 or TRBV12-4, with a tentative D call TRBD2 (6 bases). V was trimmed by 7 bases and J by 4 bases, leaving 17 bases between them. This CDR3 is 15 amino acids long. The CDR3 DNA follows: TGTGCCAGCACCTACATGCTAGCGCCTTACAATGAGCAGTTCTTC. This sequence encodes CASTYMLAPYNEQFF.

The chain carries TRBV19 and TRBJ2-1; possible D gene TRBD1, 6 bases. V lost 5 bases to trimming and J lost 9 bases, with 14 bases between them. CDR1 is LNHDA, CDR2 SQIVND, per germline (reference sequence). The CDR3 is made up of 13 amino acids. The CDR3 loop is CASSPENRAEQFF. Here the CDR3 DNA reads TGTGCCAGTAGTCCGGAGAACAGGGCTGAGCAGTTCTTC.

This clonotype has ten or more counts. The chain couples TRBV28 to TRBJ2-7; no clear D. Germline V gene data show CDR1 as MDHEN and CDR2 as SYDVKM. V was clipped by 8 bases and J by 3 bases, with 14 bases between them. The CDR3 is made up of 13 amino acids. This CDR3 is CASSVYKLYEQYF. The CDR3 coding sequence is TGTGCCAGCTCGGTCTACAAACTCTACGAGCAGTACTTC.

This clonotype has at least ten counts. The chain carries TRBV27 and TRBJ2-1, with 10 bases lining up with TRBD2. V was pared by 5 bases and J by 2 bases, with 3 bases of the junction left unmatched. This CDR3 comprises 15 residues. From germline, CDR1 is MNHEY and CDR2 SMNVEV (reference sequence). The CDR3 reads CASSPGTSAYNEQFF. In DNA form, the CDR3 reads TGTGCCAGCAGTCCCGGGACTAGCGCCTACAATGAGCAGTTCTTC.